This record looks at one TCR beta chain sequence and its context. The source of the sample is a study of blood T cell repertoires in COVID-19. Some clones are missing from TCRdb's copy, which holds only in-frame ones; the method was immunoSEQ multiplex PCR. This sample has about 200,000 clones, with about 85% found just once. This CDR3 spans 17 amino acids. The germline gives CDR1 SGHRS, CDR2 YFSETQ. V lost 4 bases and J lost 4, with 23 bases in between. V is TRBV5-1 and J is TRBJ2-5, with D possibly TRBD2 on 5 matching bases. Sequenced: peripheral blood. The clonotype originates from an elderly woman with acute or convalescent COVID-19. In DNA form, the CDR3 reads TGCGCCAGCAGCCTGGGCTCTAGCAATAGTCCGATAGAGACCCAGTACTTC. As protein: CASSLGSSNSPIETQYF.